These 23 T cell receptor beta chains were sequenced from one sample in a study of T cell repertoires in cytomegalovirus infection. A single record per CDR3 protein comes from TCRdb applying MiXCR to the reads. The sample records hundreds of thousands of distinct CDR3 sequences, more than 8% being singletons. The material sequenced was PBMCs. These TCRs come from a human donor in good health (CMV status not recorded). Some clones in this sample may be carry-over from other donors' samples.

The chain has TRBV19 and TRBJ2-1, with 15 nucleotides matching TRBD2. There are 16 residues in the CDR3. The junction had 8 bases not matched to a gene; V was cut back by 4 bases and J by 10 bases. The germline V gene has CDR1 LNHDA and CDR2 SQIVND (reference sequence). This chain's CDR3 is CASSNGLAGGFREQFF. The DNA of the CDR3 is TGTGCCAGTAGTAACGGACTAGCGGGAGGGTTTCGGGAGCAGTTCTTC.

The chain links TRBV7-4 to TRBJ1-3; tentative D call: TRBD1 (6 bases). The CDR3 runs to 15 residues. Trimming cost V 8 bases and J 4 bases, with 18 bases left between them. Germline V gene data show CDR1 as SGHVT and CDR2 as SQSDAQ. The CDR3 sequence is CASGPRGGAGNTIYF. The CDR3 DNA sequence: TGTGCCAGCGGCCCCCGCGGGGGGGCCGGAAACACCATATATTTT.

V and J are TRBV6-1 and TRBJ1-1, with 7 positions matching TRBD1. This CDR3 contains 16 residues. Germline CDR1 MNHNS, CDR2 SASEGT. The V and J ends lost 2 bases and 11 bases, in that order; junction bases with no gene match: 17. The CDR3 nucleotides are TGTGCCAGCAGTGAATCCCACCCCCGTAGGGGACAGAGGGCTTTCTTT. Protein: CASSESHPRRGQRAFF.

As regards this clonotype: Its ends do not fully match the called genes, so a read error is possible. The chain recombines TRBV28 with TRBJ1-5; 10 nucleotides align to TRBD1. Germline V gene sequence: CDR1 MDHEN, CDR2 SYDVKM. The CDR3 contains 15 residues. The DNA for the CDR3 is TGTGCCGGCAGACCCCCGGGACAGGGGAGACAGCCCCAGCATTTT. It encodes CAGRPPGQGRQPQHF. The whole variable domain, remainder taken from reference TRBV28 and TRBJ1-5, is DVKVTQSSRYLVKRTGEKVFLECVQDMDHENMFWYRQDPGLGLRLIYFSYDVKMKEKGDIPEGYSVSREKKERFSLILESASTNQTSMYLCAGRPPGQGRQPQHFGDGTRLSIL.

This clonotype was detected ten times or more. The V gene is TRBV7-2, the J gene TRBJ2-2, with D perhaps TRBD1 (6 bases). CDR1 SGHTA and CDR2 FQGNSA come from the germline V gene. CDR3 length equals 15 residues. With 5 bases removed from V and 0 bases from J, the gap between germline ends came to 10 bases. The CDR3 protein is CASSPDSTNTGELFF. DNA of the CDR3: TGTGCCAGCAGCCCGGACAGTACGAACACCGGGGAGCTGTTTTTT.

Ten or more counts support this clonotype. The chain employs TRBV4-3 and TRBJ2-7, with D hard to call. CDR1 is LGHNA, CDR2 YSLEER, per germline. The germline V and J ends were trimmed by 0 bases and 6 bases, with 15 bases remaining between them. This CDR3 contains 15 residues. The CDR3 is CASSQEVKVSLEQYF. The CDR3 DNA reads TGCGCCAGCAGCCAAGAAGTAAAGGTTTCCCTCGAGCAGTACTTC.

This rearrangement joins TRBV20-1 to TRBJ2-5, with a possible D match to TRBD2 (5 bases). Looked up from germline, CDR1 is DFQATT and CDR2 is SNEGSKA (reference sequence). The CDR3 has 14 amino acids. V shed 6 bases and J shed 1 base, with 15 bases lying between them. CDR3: CSAQPSRGQETQYF. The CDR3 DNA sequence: TGCAGTGCCCAACCTAGTCGGGGCCAAGAGACCCAGTACTTC.

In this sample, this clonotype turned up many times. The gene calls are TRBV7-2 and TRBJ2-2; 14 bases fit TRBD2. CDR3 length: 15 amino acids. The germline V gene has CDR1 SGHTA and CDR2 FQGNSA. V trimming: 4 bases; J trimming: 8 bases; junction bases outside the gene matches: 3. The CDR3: CASSWGLAGDGELFF. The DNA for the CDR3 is TGTGCCAGCAGCTGGGGACTAGCGGGAGATGGGGAGCTGTTTTTT.

CDR3 DNA sequence: TGTGCCAGCAAAGCGGACGGGGGCGAGCAGTTCTTC. It codes for CASKADGGEQFF. The chain is built from TRBV6-2 or TRBV6-3 and TRBJ2-1; D tentatively fits TRBD1 or TRBD2 (6 bases each). The CDR3 runs 12 residues. Per germline, CDR1 MNHEY and CDR2 SVGEGT. The V end lost 7 bases, the J end lost 10 bases, and 14 bases lay between the germline ends.

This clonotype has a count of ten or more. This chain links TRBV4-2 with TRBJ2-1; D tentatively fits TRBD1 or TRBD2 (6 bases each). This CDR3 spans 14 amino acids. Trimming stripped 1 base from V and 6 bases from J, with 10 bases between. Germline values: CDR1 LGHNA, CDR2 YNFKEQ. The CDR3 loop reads CASSQGGGGNEQFF. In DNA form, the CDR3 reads TGTGCCAGCAGCCAAGGCGGAGGGGGCAATGAGCAGTTCTTC.

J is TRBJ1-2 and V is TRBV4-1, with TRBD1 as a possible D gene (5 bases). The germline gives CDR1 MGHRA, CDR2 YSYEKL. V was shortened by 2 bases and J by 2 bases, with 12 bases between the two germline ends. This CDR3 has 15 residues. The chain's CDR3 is CASSQTRGDNYGYTF. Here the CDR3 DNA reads TGCGCCAGCAGCCAAACGCGGGGGGACAACTATGGCTACACCTTC.

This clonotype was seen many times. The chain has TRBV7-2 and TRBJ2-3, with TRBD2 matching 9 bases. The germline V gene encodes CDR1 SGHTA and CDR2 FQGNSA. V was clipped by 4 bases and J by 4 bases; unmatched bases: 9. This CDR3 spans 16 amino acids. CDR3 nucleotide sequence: TGTGCCAGCAGCTCCCGGCGACTAGCGGTCCCAGATACGCAGTATTTT. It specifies CASSSRRLAVPDTQYF.

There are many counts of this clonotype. CDR3 sequence (DNA): TGTGCCAGCAGCTTACCTCGGGTAGGGCCTAACACTGAAGCTTTCTTT. Amino acid sequence: CASSLPRVGPNTEAFF. V gene TRBV7-2 combines with J gene TRBJ1-1; no definite D call. Germline CDR1 is SGHTA and CDR2 is FQGNSA. This CDR3 contains 16 residues. The germline V and J ends were trimmed by 2 bases and 2 bases, with 15 bases remaining between them.

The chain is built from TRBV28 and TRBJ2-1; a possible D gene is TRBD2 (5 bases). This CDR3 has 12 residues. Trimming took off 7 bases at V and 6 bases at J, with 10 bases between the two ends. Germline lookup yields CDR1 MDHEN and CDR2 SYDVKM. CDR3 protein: CASTTSGNEQFF. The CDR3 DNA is TGTGCCAGCACAACTAGTGGCAATGAGCAGTTCTTC.

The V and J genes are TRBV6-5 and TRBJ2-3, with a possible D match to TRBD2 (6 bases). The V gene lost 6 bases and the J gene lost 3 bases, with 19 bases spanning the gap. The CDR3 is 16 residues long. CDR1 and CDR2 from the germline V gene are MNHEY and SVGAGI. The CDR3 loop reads CASRTGWEVLTDTQYF. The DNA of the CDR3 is TGTGCCAGCAGGACTGGCTGGGAGGTTTTGACAGATACGCAGTATTTT.

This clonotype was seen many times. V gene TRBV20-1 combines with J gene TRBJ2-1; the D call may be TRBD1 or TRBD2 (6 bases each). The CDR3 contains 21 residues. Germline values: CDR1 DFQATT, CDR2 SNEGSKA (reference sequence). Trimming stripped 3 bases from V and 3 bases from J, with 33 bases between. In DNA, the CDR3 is TGCAGTGCTAGTCCCCGGGTCGTGGGAGGCCCCCAGGGGTTTGTCTACAATGAGCAGTTCTTC. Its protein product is CSASPRVVGGPQGFVYNEQFF.

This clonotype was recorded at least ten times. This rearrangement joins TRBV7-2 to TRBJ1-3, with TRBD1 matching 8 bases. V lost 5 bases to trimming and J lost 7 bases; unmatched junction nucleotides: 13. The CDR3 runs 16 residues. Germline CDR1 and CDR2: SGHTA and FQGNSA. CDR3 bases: TGTGCCAGCAGCAAAACAACAGGGGGAGTTTGGAACACCATATATTTT. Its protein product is CASSKTTGGVWNTIYF.

DNA for the CDR3: TGTGCCAGCAGAGGGGGGACAGGGGAGGTCAACACCGGGGAGCTGTTTTTT. Protein product: CASRGGTGEVNTGELFF. The genes are TRBV5-5 and TRBJ2-2; 10 nucleotides line up with TRBD1. The CDR3 totals 17 residues. Germline V gene sequence: CDR1 SGHKS, CDR2 YYEKEE (reference sequence). V was pared by 5 bases and J by 2 bases, with 9 bases of the junction left unmatched. Together with reference TRBV5-5 and TRBJ2-2, the CDR3 gives the full variable domain: DAGVTQSPTHLIKTRGQQVTLRCSPISGHKSVSWYQQVLGQGPQFIFQYYEKEERGRGNFPDRFSARQFPNYSSELNVNALLLGDSALYLCASRGGTGEVNTGELFFGEGSRLTVL.

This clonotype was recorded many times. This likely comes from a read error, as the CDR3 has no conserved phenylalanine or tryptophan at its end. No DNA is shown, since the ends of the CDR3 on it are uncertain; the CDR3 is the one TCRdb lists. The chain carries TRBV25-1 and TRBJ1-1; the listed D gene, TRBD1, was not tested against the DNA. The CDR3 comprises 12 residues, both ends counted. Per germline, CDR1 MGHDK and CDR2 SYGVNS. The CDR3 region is CASSGRQVLPRE.

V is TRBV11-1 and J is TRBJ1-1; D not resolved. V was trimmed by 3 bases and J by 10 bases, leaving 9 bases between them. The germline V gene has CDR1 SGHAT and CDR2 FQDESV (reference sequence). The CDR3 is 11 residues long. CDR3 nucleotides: TGTGCCAGCAGCTTTGGCTTGTCAGCTTTCTTT. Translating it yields CASSFGLSAFF.

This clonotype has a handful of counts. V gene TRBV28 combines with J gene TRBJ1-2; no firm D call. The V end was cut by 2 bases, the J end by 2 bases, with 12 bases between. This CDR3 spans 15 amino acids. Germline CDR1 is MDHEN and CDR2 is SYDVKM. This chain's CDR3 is CASSLGTKANYGYTF. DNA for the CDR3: TGTGCCAGCAGTTTAGGTACGAAGGCGAACTATGGCTACACCTTC.

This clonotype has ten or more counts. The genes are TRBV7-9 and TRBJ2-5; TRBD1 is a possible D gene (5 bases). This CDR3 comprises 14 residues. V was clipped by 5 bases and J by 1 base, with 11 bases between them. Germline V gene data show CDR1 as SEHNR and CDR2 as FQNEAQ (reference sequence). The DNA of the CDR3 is TGTGCCAGCAGCACCCGACAGAGCCAAGAGACCCAGTACTTC. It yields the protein CASSTRQSQETQYF.

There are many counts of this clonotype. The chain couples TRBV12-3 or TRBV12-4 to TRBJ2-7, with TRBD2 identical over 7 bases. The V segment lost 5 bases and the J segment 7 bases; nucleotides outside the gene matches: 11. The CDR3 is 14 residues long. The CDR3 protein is CASSPPGRAGEQYF. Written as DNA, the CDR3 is TGTGCCAGCAGTCCCCCAGGGAGGGCCGGGGAGCAGTACTTC.